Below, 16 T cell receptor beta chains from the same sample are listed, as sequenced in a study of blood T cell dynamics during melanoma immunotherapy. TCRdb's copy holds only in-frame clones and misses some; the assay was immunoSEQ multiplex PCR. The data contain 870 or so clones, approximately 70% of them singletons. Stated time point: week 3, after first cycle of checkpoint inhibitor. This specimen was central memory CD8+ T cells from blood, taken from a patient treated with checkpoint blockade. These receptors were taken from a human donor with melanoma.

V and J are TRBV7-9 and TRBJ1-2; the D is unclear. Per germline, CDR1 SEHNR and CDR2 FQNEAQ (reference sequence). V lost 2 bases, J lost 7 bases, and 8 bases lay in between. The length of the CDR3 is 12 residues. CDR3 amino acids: CASSLFGLGYTF. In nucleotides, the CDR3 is TGTGCCAGCAGCTTATTCGGGCTTGGCTACACCTTC.

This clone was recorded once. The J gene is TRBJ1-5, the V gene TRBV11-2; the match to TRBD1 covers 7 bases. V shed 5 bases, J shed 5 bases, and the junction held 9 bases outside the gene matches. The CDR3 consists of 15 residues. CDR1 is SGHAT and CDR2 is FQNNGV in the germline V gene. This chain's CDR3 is CASSRTGAGDQPQHF. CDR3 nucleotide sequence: TGTGCCAGCAGCCGTACAGGGGCCGGTGATCAGCCCCAGCATTTT.

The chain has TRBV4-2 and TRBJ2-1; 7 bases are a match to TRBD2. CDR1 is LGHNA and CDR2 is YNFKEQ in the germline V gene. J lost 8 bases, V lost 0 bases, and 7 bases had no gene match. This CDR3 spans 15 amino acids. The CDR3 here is CASSQEVGGPDEQFF. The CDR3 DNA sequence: TGTGCCAGCAGCCAAGAGGTGGGAGGGCCCGATGAGCAGTTCTTC.

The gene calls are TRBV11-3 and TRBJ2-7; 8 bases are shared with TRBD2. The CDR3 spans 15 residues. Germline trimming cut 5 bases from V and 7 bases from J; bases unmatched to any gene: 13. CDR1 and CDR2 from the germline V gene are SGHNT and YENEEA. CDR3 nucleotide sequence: TGTGCCAGCAGCCGGACGACAGCGGGAGTACAAGAGCAGTACTTC. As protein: CASSRTTAGVQEQYF.

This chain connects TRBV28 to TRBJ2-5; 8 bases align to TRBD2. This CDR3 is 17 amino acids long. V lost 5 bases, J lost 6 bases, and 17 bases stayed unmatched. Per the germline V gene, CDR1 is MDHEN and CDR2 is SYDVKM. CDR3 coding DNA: TGTGCCAGCAGTCCCCCGAGGGTAGCGGGATCCCCCAAGACCCAGTACTTC. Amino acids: CASSPPRVAGSPKTQYF.

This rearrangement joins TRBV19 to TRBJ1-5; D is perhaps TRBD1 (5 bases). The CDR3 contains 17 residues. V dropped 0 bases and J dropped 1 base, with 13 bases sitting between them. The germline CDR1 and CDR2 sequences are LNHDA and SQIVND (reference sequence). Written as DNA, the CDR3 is TGTGCCAGTAGTATAGAAGGAGTACAGGACAGCAATCAGCCCCAGCATTTT. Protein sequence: CASSIEGVQDSNQPQHF.

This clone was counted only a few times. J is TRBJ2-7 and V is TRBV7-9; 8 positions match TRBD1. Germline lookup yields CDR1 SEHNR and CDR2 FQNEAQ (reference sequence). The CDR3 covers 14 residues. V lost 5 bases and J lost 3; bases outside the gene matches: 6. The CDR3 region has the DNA TGTGCCAGCAGCAGGACAGGGAAGGTCTACGAGCAGTACTTC. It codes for CASSRTGKVYEQYF.

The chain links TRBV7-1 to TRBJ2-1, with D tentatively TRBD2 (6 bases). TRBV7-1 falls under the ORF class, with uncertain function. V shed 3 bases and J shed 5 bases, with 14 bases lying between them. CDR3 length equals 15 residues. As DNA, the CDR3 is TGTGCCAGCAGCTCCAGCGGGCCAGGAGACAATGAGCAGTTCTTC. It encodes CASSSSGPGDNEQFF.

The CDR3 reads CAISAGNLKETQYF. Here the CDR3 DNA reads TGTGCCATCTCCGCCGGGAACCTAAAAGAGACCCAGTACTTC. This chain uses TRBV6-5 with TRBJ2-5, with a tentative D call TRBD2 (5 bases). The CDR3 spans 14 residues. Germline CDR1 is MNHEY and CDR2 is SVGAGI. The V gene lost 10 bases and the J gene lost 3 bases, with 18 bases spanning the gap.

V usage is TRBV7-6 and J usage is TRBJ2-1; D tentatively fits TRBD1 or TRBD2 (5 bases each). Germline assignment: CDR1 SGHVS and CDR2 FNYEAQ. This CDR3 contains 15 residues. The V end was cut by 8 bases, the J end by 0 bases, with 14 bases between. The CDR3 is CASGTGPSSYNEQFF. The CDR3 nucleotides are TGTGCCAGCGGGACGGGTCCTAGCTCCTACAATGAGCAGTTCTTC.

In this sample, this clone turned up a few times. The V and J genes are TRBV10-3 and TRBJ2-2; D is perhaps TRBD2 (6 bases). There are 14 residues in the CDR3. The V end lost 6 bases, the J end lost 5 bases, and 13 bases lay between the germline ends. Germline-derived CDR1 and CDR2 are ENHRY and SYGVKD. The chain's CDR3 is CAIRGGQGTGELFF. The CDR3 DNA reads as TGTGCCATCAGGGGGGGTCAAGGGACCGGGGAGCTGTTTTTT.

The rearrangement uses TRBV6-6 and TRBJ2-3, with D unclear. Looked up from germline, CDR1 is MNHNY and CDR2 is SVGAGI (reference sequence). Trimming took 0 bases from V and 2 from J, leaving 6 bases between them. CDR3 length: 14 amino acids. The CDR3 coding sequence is TGTGCCAGCAGTTACTCGGGTTTCACAGATACGCAGTATTTT. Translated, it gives CASSYSGFTDTQYF.

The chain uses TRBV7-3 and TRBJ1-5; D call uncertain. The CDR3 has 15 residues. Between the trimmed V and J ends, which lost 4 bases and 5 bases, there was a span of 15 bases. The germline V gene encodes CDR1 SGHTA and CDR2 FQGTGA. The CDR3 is CASSSSRAGDQPQHF. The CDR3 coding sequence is TGTGCCAGCAGCTCCTCCCGGGCCGGAGATCAGCCCCAGCATTTT.

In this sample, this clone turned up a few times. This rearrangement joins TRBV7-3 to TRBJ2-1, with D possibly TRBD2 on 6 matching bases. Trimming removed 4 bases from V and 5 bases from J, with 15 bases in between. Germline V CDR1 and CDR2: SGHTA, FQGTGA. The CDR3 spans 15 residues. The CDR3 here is CASSSSGPGDNEQFF. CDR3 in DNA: TGTGCCAGCAGCTCCAGCGGGCCAGGAGACAATGAGCAGTTCTTC.

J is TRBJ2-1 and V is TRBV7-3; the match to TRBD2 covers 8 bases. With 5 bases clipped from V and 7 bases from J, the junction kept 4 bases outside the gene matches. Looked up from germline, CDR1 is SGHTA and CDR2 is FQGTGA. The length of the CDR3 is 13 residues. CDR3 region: CASSAGLVNEQFF. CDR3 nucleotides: TGTGCCAGCAGCGCGGGACTAGTGAATGAGCAGTTCTTC.

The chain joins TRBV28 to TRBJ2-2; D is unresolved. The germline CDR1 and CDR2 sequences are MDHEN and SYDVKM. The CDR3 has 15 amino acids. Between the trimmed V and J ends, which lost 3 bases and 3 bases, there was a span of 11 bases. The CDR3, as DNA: TGTGCCAGCAGTTTGGGCAGGACGGACACCGGGGAGCTGTTTTTT. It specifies CASSLGRTDTGELFF.